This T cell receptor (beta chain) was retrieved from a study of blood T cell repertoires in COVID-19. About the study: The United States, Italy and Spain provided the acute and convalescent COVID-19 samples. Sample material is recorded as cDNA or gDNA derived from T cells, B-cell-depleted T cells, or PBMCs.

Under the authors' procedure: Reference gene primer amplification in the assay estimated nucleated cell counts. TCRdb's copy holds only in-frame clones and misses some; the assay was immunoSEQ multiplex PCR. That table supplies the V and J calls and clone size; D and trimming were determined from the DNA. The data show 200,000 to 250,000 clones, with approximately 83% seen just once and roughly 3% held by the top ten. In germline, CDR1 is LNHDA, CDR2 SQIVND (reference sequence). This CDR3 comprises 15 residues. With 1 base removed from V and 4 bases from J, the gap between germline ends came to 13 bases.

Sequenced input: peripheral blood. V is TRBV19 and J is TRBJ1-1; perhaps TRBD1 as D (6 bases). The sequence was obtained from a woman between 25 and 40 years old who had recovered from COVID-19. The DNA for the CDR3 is TGTGCCAGTAGTATAGCCAGGGGAGAAAGCACTGAAGCTTTCTTT. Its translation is CASSIARGESTEAFF.